This TCR beta chain was retrieved from a study of cytomegalovirus exposure and HLA in healthy donors. About the research overall: There were approximately 400 genotyped donors. Of these, roughly 86% fell in the genetic ancestry cluster associated with self-reported Caucasian donors.

The V segment lost 5 bases and the J segment 7 bases; nucleotides outside the gene matches: 12. Germline V lookup: CDR1 SGHTA, CDR2 FQGNSA. The CDR3 length is 16 residues. This PCR relied on a set of 60 Vbeta primers and 13 Jbeta primers. Assay: immunoSEQ multiplex PCR; the TCRdb copy retains only in-frame clones and omits some. This sample carries some 150,000 clones, less than 80% of them seen once, and the ten largest clones take 2% to 2.5%. This receptor was identified in a middle-aged man in good health and CMV-seronegative. The sequencing input was PBMCs. This rearrangement joins TRBV7-2 to TRBJ2-1, with 9 positions matching TRBD2. The CDR3 here is CASSRRLAADTNEQFF. In DNA form, the CDR3 reads TGTGCCAGCAGCCGTAGACTAGCGGCGGACACTAATGAGCAGTTCTTC.